Below, 21 T cell receptor beta chains from the same sample are listed, as sequenced in a study of cytomegalovirus exposure and HLA in healthy donors. PCR used 60 Vbeta primers and 13 Jbeta primers. TCRdb keeps only in-frame clones here, not all; method: immunoSEQ multiplex PCR. The repertoire consists of about 130,000 clones, with about 66% occurring once and the leading ten covering 1.5% to 2%. Sequencing was carried out using PBMCs. The origin of the receptors is a human donor in good health.

The chain recombines TRBV18 with TRBJ2-5; 8 nucleotides agree with TRBD1. CDR3 length: 14 amino acids. CDR1 is KGHSH, CDR2 LQKENI, per germline. V was clipped by 1 base and J by 5 bases; unmatched bases: 3. The CDR3 sequence: CASSPRTGRETQYF. Here the CDR3 DNA reads TGTGCCAGCTCACCACGGACAGGGAGGGAGACCCAGTACTTC.

This clone turned up a few times. This rearrangement joins TRBV5-4 to TRBJ2-2; D is uncertain. From germline, CDR1 is SGHNT and CDR2 YYREEE (reference sequence). Trimming removed 7 bases from V and 1 base from J, with 14 bases in between. The CDR3 contains 15 residues. Here the CDR3 reads CASFPYRRNTGELFF. CDR3 bases: TGTGCCAGCTTTCCGTACAGAAGGAACACCGGGGAGCTGTTTTTT.

In DNA form, the CDR3 reads TGTGCCAGCTCAGGGGGGGTGAACACTGAAGCTTTCTTT. The encoded protein is CASSGGVNTEAFF. The rearrangement joins TRBV18 to TRBJ1-1; tentatively, D is TRBD1 (5 bases). Trimming stripped 5 bases from V and 0 bases from J, with 7 bases between. The germline V gene encodes CDR1 KGHSH and CDR2 LQKENI. CDR3 size: 13 residues.

The rearrangement uses TRBV5-6 and TRBJ2-7, with TRBD2 matching over 13 bases. The germline CDR1 and CDR2 sequences are SGHDT and YYEEEE. V lost 1 base and J lost 7; bases outside the gene matches: 5. The CDR3 covers 15 residues. The CDR3 loop is CASSLPGLAGTEQYF. CDR3 bases: TGTGCCAGCAGCTTGCCGGGACTAGCGGGAACTGAGCAGTACTTC.

The table lists this clone with a few counts. The chain couples TRBV5-1 to TRBJ2-3; possible D gene TRBD1, 6 bases. V shed 4 bases and J shed 3 bases, with 12 bases lying between them. The CDR3 contains 14 residues. CDR1 and CDR2 (germline): SGHRS, YFSETQ. The CDR3 here is CASSPTGLTDTQYF. The CDR3 DNA sequence: TGCGCCAGCAGCCCCACAGGGTTGACAGATACGCAGTATTTT.

This clone came up once. The CDR3 DNA follows: TGTGCCAGCAGACTACTAGCGGGTTCGACAGATACGCAGTATTTT. Translated: CASRLLAGSTDTQYF. The genes are TRBV11-2 and TRBJ2-3; 9 bases are a match to TRBD2. The trim removed 6 bases at V and 3 bases at J, leaving 7 bases unmatched. Germline V gives CDR1 SGHAT, CDR2 FQNNGV. The CDR3 is 15 amino acids.

V is TRBV10-3 and J is TRBJ2-7; tentatively, D is TRBD1 (8 bases). The germline V gene has CDR1 ENHRY and CDR2 SYGVKD. The CDR3 has 13 amino acids. Between the trimmed V and J ends, which lost 9 bases and 0 bases, there was a span of 12 bases. CDR3 loop: CAIQGGNSYEQYF. In nucleotides, the CDR3 is TGTGCCATACAGGGGGGGAACTCCTACGAGCAGTACTTC.

This clone was found once. The chain uses TRBV7-3 and TRBJ2-3; 8 positions agree with TRBD2. V gave up 1 base and J gave up 3 bases; unmatched junction bases: 3. Germline values: CDR1 SGHTA, CDR2 FQGTGA. The CDR3 contains 15 residues. The CDR3 loop is CASSLMASGTDTQYF. CDR3 bases: TGTGCCAGCAGCTTAATGGCTAGCGGGACAGATACGCAGTATTTT.

The chain links TRBV11-1 to TRBJ2-2, with TRBD1 identical over 9 bases. This CDR3 is built from 18 residues. Germline V gene lookup returns CDR1 SGHAT and CDR2 FQDESV (reference sequence). V shed 5 bases and J 5 bases; nucleotides not matched to a gene: 15. CDR3 coding DNA: TGTGCCAGCAGCCGCAAACAGGGACAGGGCAGGGCAACCGGGGAGCTGTTTTTT. It yields the protein CASSRKQGQGRATGELFF. The full variable domain, in which reference TRBV11-1 and TRBJ2-2 provide the parts outside the CDR3, is EAEVAQSPRYKITEKSQAVAFWCDPISGHATLYWYRQILGQGPELLVQFQDESVVDDSQLPKDRFSAERLKGVDSTLKIQPAELGDSAMYLCASSRKQGQGRATGELFFGEGSRLTVL.

J is TRBJ2-3 and V is TRBV9, with 10 nucleotides matching TRBD2. V lost 2 bases, J lost 1 base, and 7 bases stayed unmatched. The CDR3 sequence is 17 residues long. Germline V lookup: CDR1 SGDLS, CDR2 YYNGEE. CDR3 nucleotide sequence: TGTGCCAGCAGCGTTGCCGCCGGGACTAGCGGCACAGATACGCAGTATTTT. Amino acids: CASSVAAGTSGTDTQYF.

This clone was counted only a few times. V is TRBV10-1 and J is TRBJ2-1; a weak D match, TRBD2 (6 bases). The V gene's germline CDR1 is WNHNN and CDR2 SYGVQD (reference sequence). The germline V and J ends were trimmed by 4 bases and 8 bases, with 12 bases remaining between them. The CDR3 contains 13 residues. The CDR3, as DNA: TGCGCCAGCAGTGTGACTAGTTTCGATGAGCAGTTCTTC. Amino acids: CASSVTSFDEQFF.

In its sample, this clone was seen a few times. The CDR3 region is CSAPGVRGTDTQYF. In DNA, the CDR3 is TGCAGCGCCCCAGGGGTCCGGGGCACAGATACGCAGTATTTT. The chain has TRBV29-1 and TRBJ2-3; possibly TRBD1 for D (6 bases). The CDR3 contains 14 residues. V was cut by 7 bases and J by 1 base, with 15 bases left in between. Germline V CDR1 and CDR2: SQVTM, ANQGSEA.

The rearrangement joins TRBV7-3 to TRBJ2-1; the D gene is possibly TRBD1 (6 bases). With 4 bases removed from V and 8 bases from J, the gap between germline ends came to 18 bases. Germline V gene lookup returns CDR1 SGHTA and CDR2 FQGTGA. This CDR3 is 15 amino acids long. The CDR3 loop is CASSSQGLVMDEQFF. CDR3 DNA sequence: TGTGCCAGCAGCTCACAGGGCTTGGTGATGGATGAGCAGTTCTTC.

In its sample, this clone was seen once. The gene calls are TRBV2 and TRBJ1-6; 12 positions match TRBD1. Germline V gene data show CDR1 as SNHLY and CDR2 as FYNNEI. Losses at the gene ends were 9 bases for V and 13 bases for J; bases not matched to a gene: 13. This CDR3 is 15 amino acids long. The CDR3 DNA reads as TGTGCCAGGAGGGGGACAGGGGGCAAGGGGAGTCCCCTCCACTTT. This translates into CARRGTGGKGSPLHF.

This clone turned up a few times. The rearrangement joins TRBV6-5 to TRBJ1-1, with D unresolved. The CDR3 extends over 13 amino acids. Germline CDR1 reads MNHEY; CDR2 reads SVGAGI. Trimming removed 6 bases at V and 3 bases at J, with 11 bases between. DNA of the CDR3: TGTGCCAGCAGCCGCCGCCGGGACACTGAAGCTTTCTTT. Translating it yields CASSRRRDTEAFF.

The CDR3 region is CASSFPRQGHTDPQETQYF. The DNA for the CDR3 is TGTGCCAGCAGCTTTCCCAGACAGGGACACACCGACCCACAAGAGACCCAGTACTTC. This chain links TRBV7-9 with TRBJ2-5, with 7 bases matching TRBD1. In germline, CDR1 is SEHNR, CDR2 FQNEAQ (reference sequence). The CDR3 has 19 amino acids. With V trimmed by 3 bases and J by 2 bases, 18 bases remained unmatched.

CDR3 residues: CASRSGGVNEQFF. The CDR3 DNA is TGTGCCAGCAGGTCGGGGGGGGTCAATGAGCAGTTCTTC. The V gene is TRBV6-5, the J gene TRBJ2-1; 8 positions match TRBD2. The CDR3 spans 13 residues. The germline gives CDR1 MNHEY, CDR2 SVGAGI. J lost 6 bases, V lost 6 bases, and 4 bases had no gene match.

The rearrangement uses TRBV28 and TRBJ2-1, with a weak D call TRBD1 (6 bases). The CDR3 covers 15 residues. Germline V CDR1 and CDR2: MDHEN, SYDVKM. Trimming took 7 bases from V and 11 from J, leaving 24 bases between them. The CDR3 spells CASTRQASYNDQQFF. The CDR3 nucleotides are TGTGCCAGCACCCGACAGGCTTCCTACAATGATCAGCAGTTCTTC.

The chain couples TRBV19 to TRBJ1-5; 7 bases align to TRBD1. Germline V lookup: CDR1 LNHDA, CDR2 SQIVND (reference sequence). The trim removed 5 bases at V and 1 base at J, leaving 2 bases unmatched. This CDR3 is 14 amino acids long. The CDR3 spells CASSLTGSNQPQHF. In nucleotides, the CDR3 is TGTGCCAGTAGTCTGACAGGGAGCAATCAGCCCCAGCATTTT.

The chain has TRBV9 and TRBJ2-1; D unresolved. Trimming pared 3 bases from V and 0 bases from J, leaving 10 bases between. From germline, CDR1 is SGDLS and CDR2 YYNGEE. This CDR3 has 15 amino acids. CDR3 DNA: TGTGCCAGCAGCGAGGAGCAGAACTCCTACAATGAGCAGTTCTTC. Protein: CASSEEQNSYNEQFF.

The chain combines TRBV6-1 with TRBJ2-7; D is possibly TRBD2 (5 bases). The CDR3 consists of 17 residues. V was cut by 3 bases and J by 1 base, with 19 bases left in between. The germline V gene encodes CDR1 MNHNS and CDR2 SASEGT. The CDR3 region is CASSDAPGIVASYEQYF. In DNA form, the CDR3 reads TGTGCCAGCAGTGATGCACCGGGGATTGTCGCATCCTACGAGCAGTACTTC.